This T cell receptor beta chain is drawn from a study of T cell changes during pregnancy in multiple sclerosis. Here immunoSEQ multiplex PCR was the method, and the copy in TCRdb shows in-frame clones only, minus some. The data show 15,000 or so clones, approximately 88% seen once. The CDR3 runs to 11 residues. The germline gives CDR1 MDHEN, CDR2 SYDVKM. V lost 6 bases and J lost 11, with 13 bases in between. This clone was recorded once. The TCR sequence derives from a female donor in good health, enrolled as a control in a pregnancy study. This sample comprised CD8+ T cells from peripheral blood mononuclear cells, obtained in the second trimester of pregnancy. The chain joins TRBV28 to TRBJ2-5, with D possibly being TRBD2 (5 bases). The CDR3 loop reads CASSRLWEQYF. The CDR3 DNA follows: TGTGCCAGCAGCCGCCTCTGGGAGCAGTACTTC.